The source of this T cell receptor (beta chain) is a study of cytomegalovirus exposure and HLA in healthy donors. CDR3 length: 12 amino acids. V dropped 2 bases and J dropped 8 bases, with 9 bases sitting between them. Germline CDR1 and CDR2: MDHEN and SYDVKM. PCR was performed using 60 Vbeta and 13 Jbeta primers. This table comes from immunoSEQ multiplex PCR, and its TCRdb copy is limited to in-frame clones, with some not included. The table shows approximately 180,000 clones, with approximately 80% occurring only once. Sequencing used PBMCs. This sequence joins TRBV28 and TRBJ1-1; D unresolved. The receptor's source is a woman in her twenties or thirties in good health and CMV-seronegative. CDR3 residues: CASSLDVREAFF. The CDR3 DNA is TGTGCCAGCAGTTTAGATGTCAGGGAAGCTTTCTTT.